This T cell receptor beta chain was documented in a study of T cells in Graves' hyperthyroidism and ophthalmopathy. Study-wide findings and caveats: In the blood, most expanded thyroid clonotypes above 0.001 appeared as well. Ophthalmopathy prediction by the model preceded onset by a median approximately 6.1 months.

Any patient presenting with uncontrolled infection, other autoimmune disease, pregnancy or lactation was left out. From RNA transcripts, TCR beta CDR3 regions were amplified. TCR CDR3 regions were first amplified by RT-PCR with HTBI primers. One entry per CDR3 protein results from TCRdb running MiXCR on the multiplex PCR reads. The sample holds some 440,000 distinct CDR3 sequences, more than 15% seen once. This clonotype was observed a few times. The antigen remains unidentified. Sequences were obtained from blood. The sequence was collected from a woman in her late teens or twenties with Graves' hyperthyroidism.

The CDR3 coding sequence is TGCAGTGCTCGACAGGCTGTCTACGAGCAGTACTTC. It specifies CSARQAVYEQYF. The chain joins TRBV20-1 to TRBJ2-7; TRBD1 is a possible D gene (6 bases). Germline V gene sequence: CDR1 DFQATT, CDR2 SNEGSKA (reference sequence). The CDR3 extends over 12 amino acids. V lost 5 bases and J 3 bases, leaving 11 bases between the germline ends.